This section outlines one T cell receptor (beta chain) sequence together with its context. What it recognizes is unknown. Before sequencing took place, the ViraFEST assay used viral peptide pools to expand antigen-specific CD4+ T cells. CD4+ T cell isolation took place after approximately 11 days of culture. Convalescent patients had PCR-confirmed SARS-CoV-2 infection between March and December 2020. Wells each received two million PBMC, cultured with 10 IU/ml IL-2 and about 10 ug/ml peptides. Germline V gene sequence: CDR1 SGHVS, CDR2 FNYEAQ. V was clipped by 2 bases and J by 1 base, with 11 bases between them. This CDR3 is built from 15 residues. The entry originates in a study of vaccination effects on CD4 cells after COVID-19. Study-level background: Sampling of two convalescent patients took place 16 days and one week prior to vaccination.

Profiling relied on immunoSEQ multiplex PCR, and the TCRdb table lists in-frame clones only, not all of them. The sample lists about 26,000 clones, 78% occurring once. Specimen: CD4+ T cells from PBMCs cultured with HCoV-NL63 spike peptides, collected before COVID-19 vaccination. The sequence was obtained from a human donor who had a prior SARS-CoV-2 infection. This chain links TRBV7-6 with TRBJ1-1, with unresolved D. CDR3 sequence (DNA): TGTGCCAGCAGCTTATTGAGGACGGGGAACACTGAAGCTTTCTTT. It specifies CASSLLRTGNTEAFF. Based on the CDR3 plus reference TRBV7-6 and TRBJ1-1, the full variable domain is GAGVSQSPRYKVTKRGQDVALRCDPISGHVSLYWYRQALGQGPEFLTYFNYEAQQDKSGLPNDRFSAERPEGSISTLTIQRTEQRDSAMYRCASSLLRTGNTEAFFGQGTRLTVV.